A selection of T cell receptor beta chains follows, all from one sample in a study of CD8+CD57+ T cells in acquired aplastic anemia. TCRdb re-called the reads through MiXCR, storing one row per CDR3 protein. Counted here are about 170,000 distinct CDR3 sequences, 55% to 80% occurring once; the ten biggest clones make up less than 55%. The sequenced material came from sorted CD4+, CD8+, or CD8+CD57+ T cells (not recorded which) from PBMCs. Receptor source: a human donor in good health. The CDR3 runs from the conserved cysteine through the conserved F or W.

j_gene	v_gene	CDR3aa
TRBJ2-3	TRBV7-3	CASSLNGYTDTQYF
TRBJ1-1	TRBV5-4	CASSLMASMNTEAFF
TRBJ1-1	TRBV20-1	CSARGPGRTEAFF
TRBJ2-7	TRBV5-1	CASTPDRGRDEQYF
TRBJ1-2	TRBV5-1	CASSFGDSYGYTF
TRBJ2-1	TRBV4-1	CASSLALAGGYNEQFF
TRBJ1-2	TRBV15	CATSTAGRGYTF
TRBJ2-2	TRBV19	CASSILGTVGTGELFF
TRBJ1-1	TRBV7-2	CASSLLQVRSMNTEAFF
TRBJ1-1	TRBV7-4	CASSVVTGGLNTEAFF
TRBJ2-6	TRBV7-9	CGTRGTAALGSGANVLTF
TRBJ2-7	TRBV5-8	CASSLTSGSSYEQYF
TRBJ1-6	TRBV15	CATSSLNSPLHF
TRBJ1-6	TRBV12-3/TRBV12-4	CASRPPGQYNSPLHF
TRBJ2-7	TRBV20-1	CSARDPGITYEQYF